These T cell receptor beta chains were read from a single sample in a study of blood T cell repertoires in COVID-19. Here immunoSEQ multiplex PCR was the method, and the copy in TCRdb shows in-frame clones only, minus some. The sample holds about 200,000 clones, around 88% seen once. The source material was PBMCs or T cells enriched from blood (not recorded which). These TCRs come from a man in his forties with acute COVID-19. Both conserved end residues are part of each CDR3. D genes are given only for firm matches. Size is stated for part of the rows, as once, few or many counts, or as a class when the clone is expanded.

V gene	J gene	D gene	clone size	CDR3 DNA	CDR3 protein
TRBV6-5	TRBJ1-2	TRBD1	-	TGTGCCAGCTACTTCCGGGACAGGCCTTATGGCTACACCTTC	CASYFRDRPYGYTF
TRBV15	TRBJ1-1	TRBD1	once	TGTGCCACCAGCAGAGATAGCGTTCCCAGGGGGGTCGCTGAAGCTTTCTTT	CATSRDSVPRGVAEAFF
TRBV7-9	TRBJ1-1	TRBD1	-	TGTGCCAGCAGCTTAGCTGGACAGGGCCCGGGATCTTTCTTT	CASSLAGQGPGSFF
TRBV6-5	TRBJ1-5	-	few	TGTGCCAGCAGGGCCGGCGGGGGCAGCAATCAGCCCCAGCATTTT	CASRAGGGSNQPQHF
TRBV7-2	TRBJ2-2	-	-	TGTGCCAGCAGCCGTTCCCTCCCAGTTGCCGGGGAGCTGTTTTTT	CASSRSLPVAGELFF
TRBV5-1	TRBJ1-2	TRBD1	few	TGCGCCAGCAGCTCTGGACAGGGGGAAGGTGGCTACACCTTC	CASSSGQGEGGYTF
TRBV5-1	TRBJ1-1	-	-	TGCGCCAGCAGCCCGGAGGGAACTGAAGCTTTCTTT	CASSPEGTEAFF
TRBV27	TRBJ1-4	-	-	TGTGCCAGCAGCACCACGCTTAGGGGTTTTAATGAAAAACTGTTTTTT	CASSTTLRGFNEKLFF
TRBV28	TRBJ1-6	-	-	TGTGCCGCTCACGGAGGACAGTCTTATTCACCCCTCCACTTT	CAAHGGQSYSPLHF
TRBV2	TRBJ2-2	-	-	TGTGCCAGCATACTAGTCCTCGCCGGGGAGCTGTTTTTT	CASILVLAGELFF
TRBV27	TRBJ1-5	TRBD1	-	TGTGCCAGCAGTCTTAAGGGACAGGGGACACGGGATCAGCCCCAGCATTTT	CASSLKGQGTRDQPQHF
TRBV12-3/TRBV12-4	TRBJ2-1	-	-	TGTGCCAGCAGCTCCCTCAATGAGCAGTTCTTC	CASSSLNEQFF
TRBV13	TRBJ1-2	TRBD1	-	TGTGCCAGCAGCCCCGGGACAGGGGATTACGGCTACACCTTC	CASSPGTGDYGYTF
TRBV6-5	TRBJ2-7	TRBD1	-	TGTGCCAGCACCGGGACAGGGGTCTCCGAGCAGTACTTC	CASTGTGVSEQYF
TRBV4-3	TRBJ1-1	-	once	TGCGCCAGCAGCCACCGAAGGCCGACGCAAGTGGGGTGGGGCGACACTGAAGCTTTCTTT	CASSHRRPTQVGWGDTEAFF
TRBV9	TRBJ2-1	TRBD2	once	TGTGCCAGCAGCGTAGACGGCGGGAGGGCCCAGTTCTTC	CASSVDGGRAQFF
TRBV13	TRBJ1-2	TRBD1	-	TGTGCCAGCAGCTTAGAACAGGGGGCTAACTATGGCTACACCTTC	CASSLEQGANYGYTF
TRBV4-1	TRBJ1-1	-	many	TGCGCCAGCTCTTCGGGTTTCAGCAACACTGAAGCTTTCTTT	CASSSGFSNTEAFF
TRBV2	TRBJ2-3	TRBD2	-	TGTGCCAGCGGTCGGGGGACTAGCGTTACAGATACGCAGTATTTT	CASGRGTSVTDTQYF
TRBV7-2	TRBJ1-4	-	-	TGTGCCAGCAGCCGCAGCGGCGATAATGAAAAACTGTTTTTT	CASSRSGDNEKLFF
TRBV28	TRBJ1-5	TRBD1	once	TGTGCCAGCCGGGACAGGACGGGTAGCAATCAGCCCCAGCATTTT	CASRDRTGSNQPQHF
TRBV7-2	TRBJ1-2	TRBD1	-	TGTGCCAGCAGCAGGGGGCGTAATGATGGCTACACCTTC	CASSRGRNDGYTF
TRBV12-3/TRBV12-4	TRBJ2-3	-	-	TGTGCCAGCCGCAGTTTGTCGAATACGCAGTATTTT	CASRSLSNTQYF
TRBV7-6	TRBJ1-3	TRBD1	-	TGTGCCAGCAGCCTTGGACAGGGCAGTGGAAACACCATATATTTT	CASSLGQGSGNTIYF
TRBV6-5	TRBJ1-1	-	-	TGTGCCAGCAGTCGCAGGGGTATGGGGGCTTTCTTT	CASSRRGMGAFF
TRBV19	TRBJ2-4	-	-	TGTGCCAGTAGTATAGATTTAGGAGGGGATCGGGCCAAAAACATTCAGTACTTC	CASSIDLGGDRAKNIQYF
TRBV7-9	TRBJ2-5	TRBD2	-	TGTGCCAGCAGCTTAGACGGGGGGAAGACCCAGACCCAGTACTTC	CASSLDGGKTQTQYF
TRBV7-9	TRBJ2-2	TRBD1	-	TGTGCCAGCAGCTTAACAGGGGGGAACACCGGGGAGCTGTTTTTT	CASSLTGGNTGELFF
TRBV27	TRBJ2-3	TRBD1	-	TGTGCCAGCAGCCGCGGGGGGACAGGGGGACCGAGAGATACGCAGTATTTT	CASSRGGTGGPRDTQYF
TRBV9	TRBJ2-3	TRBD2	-	TGTGCCAGCAGCGAAGCGGGACTAAGCACAGATACGCAGTATTTT	CASSEAGLSTDTQYF
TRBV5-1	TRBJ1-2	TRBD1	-	TGCGCCAGCAGCGCCCCGGGACAGGAGGTCTATGGCTACACCTTC	CASSAPGQEVYGYTF
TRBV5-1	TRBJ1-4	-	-	TGCGCCAGCAGCTTGGCTGGAGGGGATGAAAAACTGTTTTTT	CASSLAGGDEKLFF
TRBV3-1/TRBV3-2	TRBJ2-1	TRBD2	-	TGTGCCAGCAGCTCGAGAGGGACTAGCGGGCTCCACAATGAGCAGTTCTTC	CASSSRGTSGLHNEQFF
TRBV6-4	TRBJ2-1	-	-	TGTGCCAGCAGCCGGGAGAGGGGTGATGAGCAGTTCTTC	CASSRERGDEQFF
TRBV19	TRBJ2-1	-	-	TGTGCCAGTACCGGGACAAGATCCTACAATGAGCAGTTCTTC	CASTGTRSYNEQFF
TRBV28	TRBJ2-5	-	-	TGTGCCAGCAGTTCGACAGCCCCAGAGACCCAGTACTTC	CASSSTAPETQYF
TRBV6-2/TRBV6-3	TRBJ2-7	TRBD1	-	TGTGCCAGCAGTTACTCGAGTCCGGACAGGGATTACGAGCAGTACTTC	CASSYSSPDRDYEQYF
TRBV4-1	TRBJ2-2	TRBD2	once	TGCGCCAGCGCCTCGCCCGCGGCTAGCGGGAGTAACACCGGGGAGCTGTTTTTT	CASASPAASGSNTGELFF
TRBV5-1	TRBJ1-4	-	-	TGCGCCAGCAGCTTGGGAGGAACTAATGAAAAACTGTTTTTT	CASSLGGTNEKLFF
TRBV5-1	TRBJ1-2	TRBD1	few	TGCGCCAGCAGCTTCCGGGACAGGGCTAACTATGGCTACACCTTC	CASSFRDRANYGYTF
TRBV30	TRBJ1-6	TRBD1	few	TGTGCCTGGAGTCCTCTCGACAGGGAACCCTATAATTCACCCCTCCACTTT	CAWSPLDREPYNSPLHF
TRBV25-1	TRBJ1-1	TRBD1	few	TGTGCCAGCAGCAATCCGCAGGGGGGCACTGAAGCTTTCTTT	CASSNPQGGTEAFF
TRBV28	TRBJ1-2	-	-	TGTGCCAGCAACTATCTTGCCTATGGCTACACCTTC	CASNYLAYGYTF
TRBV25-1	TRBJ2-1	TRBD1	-	TGTGCCAGCAGGTCCACCGTCGGGACAGACTACAATGAGCAGTTCTTC	CASRSTVGTDYNEQFF
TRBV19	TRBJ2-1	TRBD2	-	TGTGCCAGTAGGACTAGCGGGAGTCCACATGAGCAGTTCTTC	CASRTSGSPHEQFF
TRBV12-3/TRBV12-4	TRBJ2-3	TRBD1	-	TGTGCCAGCACCCTAGGGGGCTACGATACGCAGTATTTT	CASTLGGYDTQYF
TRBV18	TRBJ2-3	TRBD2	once	TGTGCCAGCTCACCAATTAGCGGGAGTATAACAGATACGCAGTATTTT	CASSPISGSITDTQYF
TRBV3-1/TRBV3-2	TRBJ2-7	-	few	TGTGCCAGCAGTCAGTCGCACGAGCAGTACTTC	CASSQSHEQYF
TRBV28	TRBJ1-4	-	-	TGTGCCAGCAGTTCCTTCTTGGCCGAAAAACTGTTTTTT	CASSSFLAEKLFF
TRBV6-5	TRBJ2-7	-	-	TGTGCCAGCAGTCCCCGGACTGCCTTCGAGCAGTACTTC	CASSPRTAFEQYF
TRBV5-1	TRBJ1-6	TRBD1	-	TGCGCCAGCTTCCTCGGACAGGGAGACTCACCCCTCCACTTT	CASFLGQGDSPLHF
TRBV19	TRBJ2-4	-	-	TGTGCCAGTAGTGCCCAAAGGGGAACTCAGTACTTC	CASSAQRGTQYF
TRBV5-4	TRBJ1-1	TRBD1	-	TGTGCCAGCAGGATACAGGGGTCCGCTGAAGCTTTCTTT	CASRIQGSAEAFF
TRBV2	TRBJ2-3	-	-	TGTGCCAGCAGTTTAGAGCGGGCTACCACAGATACGCAGTATTTT	CASSLERATTDTQYF
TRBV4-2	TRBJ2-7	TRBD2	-	TGTGCCAGCAACTCCGGGAGCGGGGGTTACGAGCAGTACTTC	CASNSGSGGYEQYF
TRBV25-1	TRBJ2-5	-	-	TGTGCCACCCAGCGAGGGTTGGAGACCCAGTACTTC	CATQRGLETQYF
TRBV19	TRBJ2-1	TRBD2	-	TGTGCCAGTAGCGACCCCGTACCTAGCGGGAGGGCCGGGAATGAGCAGTTCTTC	CASSDPVPSGRAGNEQFF
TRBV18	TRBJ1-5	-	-	TGTGCCAGCTCACCAGGGGCAGCCACTAGCAATCAGCCCCAGCATTTT	CASSPGAATSNQPQHF
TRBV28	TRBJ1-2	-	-	TGTGCCAGCAGTCCCGTTCCTCGCGAGGGCTACACCTTC	CASSPVPREGYTF
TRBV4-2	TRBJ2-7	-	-	TGTGCCAGCAGCAAAACAGGGATCAGCTCCTACGAGCAGTACTTC	CASSKTGISSYEQYF